These 25 T cell receptor beta chains were all obtained from the same sample, sequenced in a study of blood T cell repertoires in COVID-19. Assay: immunoSEQ multiplex PCR; the TCRdb copy retains only in-frame clones and omits some. Of 440,000 or so clones in the sample, approximately 90% were seen once. Sequenced: peripheral blood. All receptors come from a woman aged 40 to 50 with COVID-19, enrolled during active disease.

A single count supports this clone. The rearrangement uses TRBV6-2 or TRBV6-3 and TRBJ2-7; possible D gene TRBD1, 6 bases. The V end lost 6 bases, the J end lost 2 bases, and 17 bases lay between the germline ends. CDR3 length: 15 residues. Germline V gene data show CDR1 as MNHEY and CDR2 as SVGEGT. The CDR3 protein is CASRYLRTAPYEQYF. The CDR3 coding sequence is TGTGCCAGCAGATACCTTCGGACAGCCCCCTACGAGCAGTACTTC.

The rearrangement joins TRBV7-9 to TRBJ1-6; D is possibly TRBD1 (6 bases). The CDR3 is made up of 18 amino acids. Trimming removed 1 base from V and 0 bases from J, with 13 bases in between. Per the germline V gene, CDR1 is SEHNR and CDR2 is FQNEAQ (reference sequence). DNA for the CDR3: TGTGCCAGCAGCTTAGTAGGGGGATTGAGCTCCTATAATTCACCCCTCCACTTT. It yields the protein CASSLVGGLSSYNSPLHF.

This chain links TRBV30 with TRBJ1-4, with a tentative D call TRBD1 (5 bases). The CDR3 spans 15 residues. CDR1 and CDR2 (germline): GTSNPN, SVGIG (reference sequence). Trimming took 1 base from V and 8 from J, leaving 17 bases between them. CDR3 sequence: CAWSGGVGDGEKLFF. Written as DNA, the CDR3 is TGTGCCTGGAGTGGGGGGGTGGGGGATGGAGAAAAACTGTTTTTT.

CDR3 DNA sequence: TGTGCCAGTAGGAGAGACAATATAGATGGCTACACCTTC. This translates into CASRRDNIDGYTF. The gene calls are TRBV19 and TRBJ1-2; unclear D gene. The CDR3 is made up of 13 amino acids. Germline values: CDR1 LNHDA, CDR2 SQIVND (reference sequence). With 6 bases removed from V and 6 bases from J, the gap between germline ends came to 14 bases.

V is TRBV5-5 and J is TRBJ2-1; D gene uncertain. The CDR3 runs 13 residues. V gave up 0 bases and J gave up 6 bases, with 7 bases separating them. Germline-derived CDR1 and CDR2 are SGHKS and YYEKEE (reference sequence). The CDR3 nucleotides are TGTGCCAGCAGCTTGGCCCCGAGCAATGAGCAGTTCTTC. Translation gives CASSLAPSNEQFF.

This chain connects TRBV19 to TRBJ1-2; TRBD1 is a possible D gene (5 bases). V was shortened by 3 bases and J by 8 bases, with 16 bases between the two germline ends. The CDR3 length is 14 residues. Germline V lookup: CDR1 LNHDA, CDR2 SQIVND (reference sequence). The chain's CDR3 is CASSIGGERPGYTF. CDR3 DNA: TGTGCCAGTAGTATCGGGGGGGAACGGCCCGGCTACACCTTC.

The chain combines TRBV28 with TRBJ2-2, with no clear D. V lost 7 bases and J 3 bases, leaving 6 bases between the germline ends. The CDR3 has 12 amino acids. The V gene's germline CDR1 is MDHEN and CDR2 SYDVKM. CDR3 sequence (DNA): TGTGCCAGCACCCAGGACACCGGGGAGCTGTTTTTT. Translation gives CASTQDTGELFF. Looking up the rest from reference TRBV28 and TRBJ2-2 gives the full variable domain: DVKVTQSSRYLVKRTGEKVFLECVQDMDHENMFWYRQDPGLGLRLIYFSYDVKMKEKGDIPEGYSVSREKKERFSLILESASTNQTSMYLCASTQDTGELFFGEGSRLTVL.

To note about this clone: Its ends do not fully match the called genes, so a read error is possible. CDR3 protein: CAGSLEFGGGEQYF. CDR3 sequence (DNA): TGCGCCGGCAGCTTGGAATTCGGGGGAGGCGAGCAGTACTTC. The rearrangement links TRBV5-1 to TRBJ2-7, with D perhaps matching TRBD2 (6 bases). In germline, CDR1 is SGHRS, CDR2 YFSETQ. This CDR3 region has 14 residues.

The gene calls are TRBV28 and TRBJ2-3; TRBD2 matches 11 bases. CDR1 is MDHEN and CDR2 is SYDVKM in the germline V gene. J gave up 4 bases and V 6 bases, and 9 bases lay outside the gene matches. This CDR3 has 16 residues. The CDR3 nucleotides are TGTGCCAGCAGGTTTAGCGGGGGGGCACCCTCAGATACGCAGTATTTT. Amino acid sequence: CASRFSGGAPSDTQYF.

The genes are TRBV19 and TRBJ2-2; 8 bases are a match to TRBD1. Germline V gene data show CDR1 as LNHDA and CDR2 as SQIVND (reference sequence). Germline trimming cut 0 bases from V and 2 bases from J; bases unmatched to any gene: 8. This CDR3 is built from 18 residues. The CDR3 DNA follows: TGTGCCAGTAGTATAGATCCAGCGACAGGGGCCAACACCGGGGAGCTGTTTTTT. This gives the protein CASSIDPATGANTGELFF.

This sequence joins TRBV4-1 and TRBJ2-5; 9 bases fit TRBD1. The trim removed 0 bases at V and 3 bases at J, leaving 5 bases unmatched. The CDR3 covers 16 residues. CDR1 is MGHRA, CDR2 YSYEKL, per germline. The CDR3 DNA reads TGCGCCAGCAGCCAAGAAGAAGGGACAGGGAAAGAGACCCAGTACTTC. Protein: CASSQEEGTGKETQYF.

This clone was found once. The chain is built from TRBV7-2 and TRBJ1-3; 7 bases agree with TRBD1. CDR3 size: 15 residues. Germline V gene data show CDR1 as SGHTA and CDR2 as FQGNSA. V gave up 6 bases and J gave up 3 bases; unmatched junction bases: 8. The CDR3 DNA follows: TGTGCCAGCAGACTAGCAGGGGGAGGTGGAAACACCATATATTTT. Protein: CASRLAGGGGNTIYF.

V and J are TRBV29-1 and TRBJ1-3; 7 bases agree with TRBD1. The CDR3 consists of 11 residues. V shed 4 bases and J 8 bases; nucleotides not matched to a gene: 2. Germline CDR1 SQVTM, CDR2 ANQGSEA. The CDR3 spells CSVGQGDTIYF. The CDR3 coding sequence is TGCAGCGTTGGACAGGGAGACACCATATATTTT.

In regard to this clone: The same CDR3 is also encoded by other DNA sequences in this sample. The chain couples TRBV3-1 (or the pseudogene TRBV3-2) to TRBJ1-5; unclear D gene. Trimming took off 1 base at V and 0 bases at J, with 4 bases between the two ends. The CDR3 is made up of 14 amino acids. Germline lookup yields CDR1 LGHDT and CDR2 YNNKEL (reference sequence). The CDR3 reads CASSQAGSNQPQHF. In DNA form, the CDR3 reads TGTGCCAGCAGCCAAGCAGGTAGCAATCAGCCCCAGCATTTT.

The rearrangement uses TRBV28 and TRBJ1-4; weak D call: TRBD1 (6 bases). The germline V gene encodes CDR1 MDHEN and CDR2 SYDVKM. This CDR3 has 14 residues. Deletions cut 10 bases from V and 7 bases from J, with 19 bases between. The CDR3 DNA reads as TGTGCCACTCTCGCTGGACAGCGTGCTGAAAAACTGTTTTTT. This encodes CATLAGQRAEKLFF. Full variable domain (outside the CDR3, taken from reference TRBV28 and TRBJ1-4): DVKVTQSSRYLVKRTGEKVFLECVQDMDHENMFWYRQDPGLGLRLIYFSYDVKMKEKGDIPEGYSVSREKKERFSLILESASTNQTSMYLCATLAGQRAEKLFFGSGTQLSVL.

V usage is TRBV28 and J usage is TRBJ2-3, with TRBD1 matching over 8 bases. There are 14 residues in the CDR3. Trimming took 2 bases from V and 4 from J; bases not matched to a gene: 2. CDR1 MDHEN and CDR2 SYDVKM come from the germline V gene. The chain's CDR3 is CASSLGQGADTQYF. The DNA for the CDR3 is TGTGCCAGCAGTTTAGGACAGGGCGCAGATACGCAGTATTTT.

The V call is TRBV4-1, the J call TRBJ2-7, with TRBD2 matching 12 bases. The CDR3 runs to 16 residues. Germline lookup yields CDR1 MGHRA and CDR2 YSYEKL. Unmatched junction bases numbered 10, after V lost 4 bases and J lost 6 bases. The CDR3 sequence is CASSLLAGGPVAEQYF. In DNA, the CDR3 is TGCGCCAGCAGCCTTCTAGCGGGAGGGCCGGTGGCCGAGCAGTACTTC.

The genes are TRBV6-4 and TRBJ1-1; 8 nucleotides align to TRBD1. V gave up 6 bases and J gave up 11 bases; unmatched junction bases: 5. CDR1 is MRHNA and CDR2 is SNTAGT in the germline V gene. This CDR3 is 11 amino acids long. CDR3 sequence (DNA): TGTGCCAGCAGGCAGGGGGCGCGGGCTTTCTTT. This translates into CASRQGARAFF.

The chain combines TRBV5-1 with TRBJ1-2, with D tentatively TRBD1 (5 bases). Germline CDR1 is SGHRS and CDR2 is YFSETQ. The CDR3 runs to 14 residues. The germline V and J ends were trimmed by 2 bases and 0 bases, with 8 bases remaining between them. The DNA for the CDR3 is TGCGCCAGCAGCTTTGACAGCCCTAACTATGGCTACACCTTC. Translation gives CASSFDSPNYGYTF.

This chain connects TRBV2 to TRBJ2-1; 8 bases match TRBD2. Germline trimming cut 3 bases from V and 9 bases from J; bases unmatched to any gene: 1. Germline V gene sequence: CDR1 SNHLY, CDR2 FYNNEI. The CDR3 is 12 residues long. CDR3 nucleotide sequence: TGTGCCAGCAGTGATGGGACTAGTGAGCAGTTCTTC. This encodes CASSDGTSEQFF. The full variable domain, its missing parts supplied by reference TRBV2 and TRBJ2-1, is EPEVTQTPSHQVTQMGQEVILRCVPISNHLYFYWYRQILGQKVEFLVSFYNNEISEKSEIFDDQFSVERPDGSNFTLKIRSTKLEDSAMYFCASSDGTSEQFFGPGTRLTVL.

V gene TRBV9 combines with J gene TRBJ2-7; maybe TRBD1 (5 bases). Between the trimmed V and J ends, which lost 0 bases and 2 bases, there was a span of 21 bases. CDR3 length: 18 residues. Germline V gives CDR1 SGDLS, CDR2 YYNGEE. The CDR3 nucleotides read TGTGCCAGCAGCGTAGTCGGTGTGGGGCAGGTAGAAACCTACGAGCAGTACTTC. This sequence encodes CASSVVGVGQVETYEQYF.

This clone was picked up a small number of times. The chain is built from TRBV19 and TRBJ1-3; 8 bases align to TRBD1. V shed 5 bases and J 0 bases; nucleotides not matched to a gene: 6. This CDR3 has 16 amino acids. From germline, CDR1 is LNHDA and CDR2 SQIVND (reference sequence). The CDR3 spells CASSSPGQASGNTIYF. The CDR3 nucleotides are TGTGCCAGTAGTTCACCGGGACAGGCCTCTGGAAACACCATATATTTT.

The chain links TRBV4-3 to TRBJ1-2; D perhaps matches TRBD1 (5 bases). The CDR3 has 15 amino acids. CDR1 is LGHNA and CDR2 is YSLEER in the germline V gene. The V end lost 0 bases, the J end lost 2 bases, and 10 bases lay between the germline ends. The CDR3 bases are TGCGCCAGCAGCCAAGATCCGACAGCCAACTATGGCTACACCTTC. Translation gives CASSQDPTANYGYTF.

This sequence joins TRBV11-3 and TRBJ2-7; 8 bases are a match to TRBD1. The V gene end was trimmed by 1 base and the J gene end by 5 bases; junction bases not matched to a gene: 13. Per the germline V gene, CDR1 is SGHNT and CDR2 is YENEEA. The CDR3 runs to 17 residues. The CDR3 DNA sequence: TGTGCCAGCAGCTTAGGGCTTGATCCCAGGGGGCTCGACGAGCAGTACTTC. Translating it yields CASSLGLDPRGLDEQYF. Variable domain in full (rest from reference TRBV11-3 and TRBJ2-7): EAGVVQSPRYKIIEKKQPVAFWCNPISGHNTLYWYLQNLGQGPELLIRYENEEAVDDSQLPKDRFSAERLKGVDSTLKIQPAELGDSAVYLCASSLGLDPRGLDEQYFGPGTRLTVT.

The CDR3 is CASSQGAGASYGYTF. The CDR3 DNA is TGCGCCAGCAGCCAAGGGGCAGGGGCCTCCTATGGCTACACCTTC. V usage is TRBV4-1 and J usage is TRBJ1-2, with a possible D match to TRBD1 (6 bases). CDR1 MGHRA and CDR2 YSYEKL come from the germline V gene. This CDR3 contains 15 residues. V gave up 1 base and J gave up 4 bases, with 13 bases separating them.